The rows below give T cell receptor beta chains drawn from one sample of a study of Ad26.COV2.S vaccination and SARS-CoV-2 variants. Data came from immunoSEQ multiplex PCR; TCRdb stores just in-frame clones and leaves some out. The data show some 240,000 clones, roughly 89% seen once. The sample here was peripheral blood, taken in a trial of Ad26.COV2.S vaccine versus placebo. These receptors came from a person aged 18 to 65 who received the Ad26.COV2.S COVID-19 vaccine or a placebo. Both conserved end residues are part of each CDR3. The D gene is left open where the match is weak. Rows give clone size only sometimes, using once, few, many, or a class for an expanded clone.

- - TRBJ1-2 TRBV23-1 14 TGCGCCAGCAGTCCCTCGGAAGGCGACTATGGCTACACCTTC CASSPSEGDYGYTF
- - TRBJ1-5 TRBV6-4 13 TGTGCCAGCAGTGGAGAGGGAGGACAGCCCCAGCATTTT CASSGEGGQPQHF
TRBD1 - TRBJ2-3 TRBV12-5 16 TGTGCTAGTGGTTTGGCCCTGGACAGGGTGCCTAATCCGCAGTATTTT CASGLALDRVPNPQYF
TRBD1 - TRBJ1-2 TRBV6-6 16 TGTGCCAGCAGTTACTCTGGGACAGGGGGTAACTATGGCTACACCTTC CASSYSGTGGNYGYTF
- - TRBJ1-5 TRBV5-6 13 TGTGCCAGCAGCGACAGGACTTTAGGGCCCCAGCATTTT CASSDRTLGPQHF
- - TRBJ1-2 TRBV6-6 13 TGTGCCAGCAGTTTGGACGGGGGGCTCGGCTACACCTTC CASSLDGGLGYTF
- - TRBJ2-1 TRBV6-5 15 TGTGCCAGCAGACAACAAGTCCGATATTACAATGAGCAGTTCTTC CASRQQVRYYNEQFF
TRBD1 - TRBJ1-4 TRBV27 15 TGTGCCACCAAGACAGGGGGAGCAACTAATGAAAAACTGTTTTTT CATKTGGATNEKLFF
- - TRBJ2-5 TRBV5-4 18 TGTGCCAGCAGCTCCACGCTGTCGACAGGCCGAAACCAAGAGACCCAGTACTTC CASSSTLSTGRNQETQYF
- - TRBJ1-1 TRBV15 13 TGTGCCACCAGCAGAGTAGGGCGGATTGAAGCTTTCTTT CATSRVGRIEAFF
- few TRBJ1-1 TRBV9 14 TGTGCCAGCAGCGTAAAGGGGGGAAACACTGAAGCTTTCTTT CASSVKGGNTEAFF
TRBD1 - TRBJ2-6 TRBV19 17 TGTGCCAGTAGTACCCAGGGGGTGGCCTCTGGGGCCAACGTCCTGACTTTC CASSTQGVASGANVLTF
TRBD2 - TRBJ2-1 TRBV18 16 TGTGCCAGCTCACTCGCCGCTAGCGGGAGTGTGAATGAGCAGTTCTTC CASSLAASGSVNEQFF
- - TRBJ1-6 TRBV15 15 TGTGCCACCAGCGGTGTTACAGGGTATAATTCACCCCTCCACTTT CATSGVTGYNSPLHF
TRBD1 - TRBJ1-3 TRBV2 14 TGTGCCAGCAGCCGACAGGGGGGTGGAAACACCATATATTTT CASSRQGGGNTIYF
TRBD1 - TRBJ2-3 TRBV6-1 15 TGTGCCAGCAGTGAGGGACAGCAAAACACAGATACGCAGTATTTT CASSEGQQNTDTQYF
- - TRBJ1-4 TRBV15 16 TGTGCCACCAGCAGAGGACAGATTGCAACTAATGAAAAACTGTTTTTT CATSRGQIATNEKLFF
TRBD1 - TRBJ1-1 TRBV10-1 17 TGCGCCAGCAGTGAGTCCTCACAGACAGGGTTGAACACTGAAGCTTTCTTT CASSESSQTGLNTEAFF
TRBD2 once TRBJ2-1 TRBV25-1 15 TGTGCCAGCAGGACTAGCGGGAGGGCTGTCAATGAGCAGTTCTTC CASRTSGRAVNEQFF
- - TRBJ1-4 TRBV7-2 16 TGTGCCAGCAGCTTAAGGGCGGGGGCCACTAATGAAAAACTGTTTTTT CASSLRAGATNEKLFF
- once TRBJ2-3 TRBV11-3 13 TGTGCCAGCAGCTCGGACAGCACAGATACGCAGTATTTT CASSSDSTDTQYF
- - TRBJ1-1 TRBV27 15 TGTGCCAGCAGTTTATACCCAGCCTTGAACACTGAAGCTTTCTTT CASSLYPALNTEAFF
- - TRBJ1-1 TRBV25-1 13 TGTGCCAGCCTCCCTCTAGGGGCCCTTGAAGCTTTCTTT CASLPLGALEAFF
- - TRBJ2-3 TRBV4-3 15 TGCGCCAGCAGCCCGGTGGCAGGGGAAACAGATACGCAGTATTTT CASSPVAGETDTQYF
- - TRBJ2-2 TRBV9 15 TGTGCCAGCAGCGTAGCAGGGACGAACACCGGGGAGCTGTTTTTT CASSVAGTNTGELFF
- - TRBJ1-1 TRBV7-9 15 TGTGCCAGCAGCTCCCTCCTCGGGCGGAACACTGAAGCTTTCTTT CASSSLLGRNTEAFF
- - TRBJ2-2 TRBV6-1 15 TGTGCCAGCAGTGAAATGGGGAGTGGAACCGGGGAGCTGTTTTTT CASSEMGSGTGELFF
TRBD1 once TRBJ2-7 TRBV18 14 TGTGCCAGCTCTCAGGACAGGGGGTTATCCGAGCAGTACTTC CASSQDRGLSEQYF
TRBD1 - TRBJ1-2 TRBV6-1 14 TGTGCCAGCAGTGATGGACAGGGGGCGAAAGGCTACACCTTC CASSDGQGAKGYTF
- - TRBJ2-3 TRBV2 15 TGTGCCAGCAGTGAATGGGGGGGGCCCGCAGATACGCAGTATTTT CASSEWGGPADTQYF
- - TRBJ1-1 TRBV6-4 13 TGTGCCACCTCCCGGGAGGTCAACACTGAAGCTTTCTTT CATSREVNTEAFF
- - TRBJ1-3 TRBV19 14 TGTGCCAGTAGTATGATGGGTAATCTCAACACCATATATTTT CASSMMGNLNTIYF
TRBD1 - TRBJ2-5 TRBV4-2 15 TGTGCCAGCAGCCAAGCGAGACAGGGGGGAGAGACCCAGTACTTC CASSQARQGGETQYF
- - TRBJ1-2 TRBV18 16 TGTGCCAGCTCACTAACAGGAGGGGATCATAACTATGGCTACACCTTC CASSLTGGDHNYGYTF
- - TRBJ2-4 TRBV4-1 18 TGCGCCAGCAGCCAAGGACGAGCCCTAGGGGAGGCCAAAAACATTCAGTACTTC CASSQGRALGEAKNIQYF
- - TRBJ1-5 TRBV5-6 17 TGTGCCAGCAGCTTGTCGACAGGTCAAGCCCTCAATCAGCCCCAGCATTTT CASSLSTGQALNQPQHF
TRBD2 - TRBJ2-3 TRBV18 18 TGTGCCAGCTCACCACCGAAAGATAGACTAGCTAGCACAGATACGCAGTATTTT CASSPPKDRLASTDTQYF
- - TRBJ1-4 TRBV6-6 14 TGTGCCAGCAGTGCAAGAGTGGGGAGTGAAAAACTGTTTTTT CASSARVGSEKLFF
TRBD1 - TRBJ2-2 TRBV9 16 TGTGCCAGCAGCGTAGGACAGGGGGCAGACACCGGGGAGCTGTTTTTT CASSVGQGADTGELFF
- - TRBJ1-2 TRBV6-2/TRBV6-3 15 TGTGCCAGCAGTTCCTTCCCCTTAACCAACTATGGCTACACCTTC CASSSFPLTNYGYTF
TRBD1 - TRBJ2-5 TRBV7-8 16 TGTGCCAGCAGCACCGACCGGGACAGGGGGCGGGAGACCCAGTACTTC CASSTDRDRGRETQYF
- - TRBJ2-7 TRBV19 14 TGTGCCAGTAGTATAGTCCTCGCCGACCGCGAGCAGTACTTC CASSIVLADREQYF
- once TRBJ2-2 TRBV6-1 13 TGTGCCAGCAGTGAGACAGATACCGGGGAGCTGTTTTTT CASSETDTGELFF
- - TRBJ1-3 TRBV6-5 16 TGTGCCAGCAGTTACTCGATCAGAGGCGGGAGAAACACCATATATTTT CASSYSIRGGRNTIYF
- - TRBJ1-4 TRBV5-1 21 TGCGCCAGCAGCTTCGACCTTTTTGCTCTCGACAGAGCTGCAACTAATGAAAAACTGTTTTTT CASSFDLFALDRAATNEKLFF
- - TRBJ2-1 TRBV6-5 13 TGTGCCAGCAGATGGACAACCTACAATGAGCAGTTCTTC CASRWTTYNEQFF
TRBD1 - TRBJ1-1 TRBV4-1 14 TGCGCCAGCAGCCAACAGGGGGTGGACACTGAAGCTTTCTTT CASSQQGVDTEAFF
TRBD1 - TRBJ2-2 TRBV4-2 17 TGTGCCAGCAGCCCCTCAAACAGGGGTGGAAACACCGGGGAGCTGTTTTTT CASSPSNRGGNTGELFF
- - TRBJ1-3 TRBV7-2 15 TGTGCCAGCAGCAAAACACGAAACTCTGGAAACACCATATATTTT CASSKTRNSGNTIYF
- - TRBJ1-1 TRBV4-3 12 TGCGCCAGCAGCCACCGGGGCACTGAAGCTTTCTTT CASSHRGTEAFF
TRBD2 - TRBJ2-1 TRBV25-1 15 TGTGCCAGCGGCCGGCGCGGGAGGGCTCACAATGAGCAGTTCTTC CASGRRGRAHNEQFF
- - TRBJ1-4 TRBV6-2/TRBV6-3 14 TGTGCCAGCAGTTACTCCGGACCCGCGGGAAAACTGTTTTTT CASSYSGPAGKLFF
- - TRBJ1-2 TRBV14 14 TGTGCCAGCAGCTCTAAGGGGGAATACTATGGCTACACCTTC CASSSKGEYYGYTF
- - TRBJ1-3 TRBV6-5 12 TGTGCCAGCATAAGCTCTGGAAACACCATATATTTT CASISSGNTIYF
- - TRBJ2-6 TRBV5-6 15 TGTGCCAGCAGCTCAGGGCTTCTGGGGGCCAACGTCCTGACTTTC CASSSGLLGANVLTF
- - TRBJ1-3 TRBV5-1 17 TGCGCCAGCAGCTTGGCGCCGCAGGGCCTCTCTGGAAACACCATATATTTT CASSLAPQGLSGNTIYF
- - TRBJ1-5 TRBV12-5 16 TGTGCTAGTGGTTTGGTTCTCAGTTCATTCAATCAGCCCCAGCATTTT CASGLVLSSFNQPQHF
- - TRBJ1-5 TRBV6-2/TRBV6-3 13 TGTGCCAGCAGTTGGGGGGGCAATCAGCCCCAGCATTTT CASSWGGNQPQHF
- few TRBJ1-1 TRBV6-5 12 TGTGCCAGCAAACAGACGGACACTGAAGCTTTCTTT CASKQTDTEAFF